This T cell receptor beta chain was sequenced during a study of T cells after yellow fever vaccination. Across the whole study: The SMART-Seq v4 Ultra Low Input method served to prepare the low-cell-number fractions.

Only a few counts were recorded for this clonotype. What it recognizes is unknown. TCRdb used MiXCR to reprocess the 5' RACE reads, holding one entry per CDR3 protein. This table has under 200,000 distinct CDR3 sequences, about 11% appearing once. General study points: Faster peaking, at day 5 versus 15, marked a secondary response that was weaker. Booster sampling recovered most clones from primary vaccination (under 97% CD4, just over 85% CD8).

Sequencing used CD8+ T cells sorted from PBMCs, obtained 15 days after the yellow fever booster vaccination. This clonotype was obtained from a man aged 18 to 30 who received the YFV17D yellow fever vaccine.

CDR3 DNA sequence: TGTGCCAGCAGTGAAACCTCTAGCACAGATACGCAGTATTTT. This sequence encodes CASSETSSTDTQYF. This chain links TRBV2 with TRBJ2-3, with D uncertain. Trimming removed 2 bases at V and 0 bases at J, with 6 bases between. Germline assignment: CDR1 SNHLY and CDR2 FYNNEI. The CDR3 spans 14 residues.